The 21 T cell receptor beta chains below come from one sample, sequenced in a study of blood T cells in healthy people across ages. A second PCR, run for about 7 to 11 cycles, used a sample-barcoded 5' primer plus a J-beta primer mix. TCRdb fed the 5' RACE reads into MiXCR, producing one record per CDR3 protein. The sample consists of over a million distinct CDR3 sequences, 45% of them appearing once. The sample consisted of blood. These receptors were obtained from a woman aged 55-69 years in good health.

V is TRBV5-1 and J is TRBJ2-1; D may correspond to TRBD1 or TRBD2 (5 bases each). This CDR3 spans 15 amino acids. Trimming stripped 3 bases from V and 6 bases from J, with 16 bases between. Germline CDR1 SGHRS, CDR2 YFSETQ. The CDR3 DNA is TGCGCCAGCAGCTCGGCCGGGACCGCGTTCAATGAGCAGTTCTTC. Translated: CASSSAGTAFNEQFF.

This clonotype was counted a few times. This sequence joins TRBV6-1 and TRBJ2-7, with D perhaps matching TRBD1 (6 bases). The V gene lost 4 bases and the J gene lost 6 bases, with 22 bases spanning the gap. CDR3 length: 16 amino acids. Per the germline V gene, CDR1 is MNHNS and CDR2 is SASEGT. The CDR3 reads CASSAKTGPAHGEQYF. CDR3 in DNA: TGTGCCAGCAGTGCAAAGACAGGACCCGCTCACGGCGAGCAGTACTTC.

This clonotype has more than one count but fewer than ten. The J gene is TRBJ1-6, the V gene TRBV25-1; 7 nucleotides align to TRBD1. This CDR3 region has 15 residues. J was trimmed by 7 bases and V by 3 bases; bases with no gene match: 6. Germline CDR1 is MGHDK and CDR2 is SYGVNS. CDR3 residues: CASSETGRMNSPLHF. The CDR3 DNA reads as TGTGCCAGCAGTGAGACAGGGAGGATGAATTCACCCCTCCACTTT.

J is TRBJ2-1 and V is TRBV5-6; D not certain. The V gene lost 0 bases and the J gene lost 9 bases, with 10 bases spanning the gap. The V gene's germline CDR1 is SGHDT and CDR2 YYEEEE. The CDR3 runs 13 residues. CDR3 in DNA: TGTGCCAGCAGCTTGGGGAGCTGGGGTGAGCAGTTCTTC. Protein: CASSLGSWGEQFF.

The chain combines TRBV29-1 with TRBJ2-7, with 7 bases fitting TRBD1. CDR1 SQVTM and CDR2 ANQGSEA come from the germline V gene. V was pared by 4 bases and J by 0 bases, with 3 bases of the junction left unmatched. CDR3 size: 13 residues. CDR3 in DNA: TGCAGCGTTGCGGACAGGATCTCCTACGAGCAGTACTTC. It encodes CSVADRISYEQYF.

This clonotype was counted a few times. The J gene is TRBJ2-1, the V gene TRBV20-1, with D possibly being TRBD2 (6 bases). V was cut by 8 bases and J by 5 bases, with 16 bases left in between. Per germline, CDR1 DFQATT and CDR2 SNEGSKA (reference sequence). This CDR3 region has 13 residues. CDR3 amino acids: CSTLARYNNEQFF. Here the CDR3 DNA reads TGCAGTACTCTAGCGAGATATAACAATGAGCAGTTCTTC.

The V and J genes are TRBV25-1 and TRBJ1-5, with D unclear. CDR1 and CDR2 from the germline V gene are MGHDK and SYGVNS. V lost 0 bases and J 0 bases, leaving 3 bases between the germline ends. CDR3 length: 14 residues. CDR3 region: CASSEYVSNQPQHF. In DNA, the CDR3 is TGTGCCAGCAGTGAATACGTTAGCAATCAGCCCCAGCATTTT.

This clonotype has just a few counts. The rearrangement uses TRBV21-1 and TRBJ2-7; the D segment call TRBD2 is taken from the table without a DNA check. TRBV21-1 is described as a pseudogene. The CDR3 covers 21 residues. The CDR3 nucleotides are TGTGCCAGCAGCAACCCCACCTCCGGGACTAGCGCCCCGTTCCCTGTGGGGGAGCAGTACTTC. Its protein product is CASSNPTSGTSAPFPVGEQYF.

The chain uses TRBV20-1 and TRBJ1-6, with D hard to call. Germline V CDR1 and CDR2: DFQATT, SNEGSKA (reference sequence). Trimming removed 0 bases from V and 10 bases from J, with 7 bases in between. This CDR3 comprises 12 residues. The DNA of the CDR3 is TGCAGTGCTAGAGATCCGTTATCACCCCTCCACTTT. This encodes CSARDPLSPLHF.

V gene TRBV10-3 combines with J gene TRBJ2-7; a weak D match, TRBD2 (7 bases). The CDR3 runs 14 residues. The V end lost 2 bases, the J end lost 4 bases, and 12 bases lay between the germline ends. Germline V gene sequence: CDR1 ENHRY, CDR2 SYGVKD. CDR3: CAISEPGGTYEQYF. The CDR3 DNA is TGTGCCATCAGTGAGCCGGGGGGCACTTACGAGCAGTACTTC.

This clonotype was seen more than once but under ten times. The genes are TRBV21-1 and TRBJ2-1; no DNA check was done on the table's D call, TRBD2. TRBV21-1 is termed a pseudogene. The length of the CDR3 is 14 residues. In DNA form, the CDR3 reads TGTGCCTGTTATAGCGGGAGGTTCTACAATGAGCAGTTCTTC. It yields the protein CACYSGRFYNEQFF.

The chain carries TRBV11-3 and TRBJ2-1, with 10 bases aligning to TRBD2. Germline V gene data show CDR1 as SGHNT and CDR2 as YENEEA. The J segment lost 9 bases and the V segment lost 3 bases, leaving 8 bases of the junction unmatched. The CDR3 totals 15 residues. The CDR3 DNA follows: TGTGCCAGCAGCTTCGGGCTAGCGGGAGTCGGTGAGCAGTTCTTC. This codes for CASSFGLAGVGEQFF.

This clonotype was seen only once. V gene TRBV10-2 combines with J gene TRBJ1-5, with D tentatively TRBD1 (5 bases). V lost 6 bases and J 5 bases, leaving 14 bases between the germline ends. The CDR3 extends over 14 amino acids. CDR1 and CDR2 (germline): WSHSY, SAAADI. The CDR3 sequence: CASRTREADQPQHF. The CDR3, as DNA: TGCGCCAGCAGAACCAGGGAGGCGGATCAGCCCCAGCATTTT.

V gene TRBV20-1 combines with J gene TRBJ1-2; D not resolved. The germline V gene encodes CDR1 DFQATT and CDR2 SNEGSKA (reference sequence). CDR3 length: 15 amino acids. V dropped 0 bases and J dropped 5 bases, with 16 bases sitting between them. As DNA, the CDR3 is TGCAGTGCTAGAGATGAAACACAAAGAAGGTATGGCTACACCTTC. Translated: CSARDETQRRYGYTF.

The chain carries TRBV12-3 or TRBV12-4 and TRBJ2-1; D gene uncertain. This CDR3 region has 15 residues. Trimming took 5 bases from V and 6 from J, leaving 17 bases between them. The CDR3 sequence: CASSPQRVGRNEQFF. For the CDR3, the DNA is TGTGCCAGCAGTCCCCAGCGAGTGGGCCGCAATGAGCAGTTCTTC.

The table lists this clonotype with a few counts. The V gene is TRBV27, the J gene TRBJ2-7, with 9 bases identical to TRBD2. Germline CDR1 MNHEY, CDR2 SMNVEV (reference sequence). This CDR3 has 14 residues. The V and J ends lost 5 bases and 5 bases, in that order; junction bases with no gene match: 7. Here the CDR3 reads CASSHRGGVNEQYF. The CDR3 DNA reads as TGTGCCAGCAGTCATCGCGGGGGGGTGAACGAGCAGTACTTC.

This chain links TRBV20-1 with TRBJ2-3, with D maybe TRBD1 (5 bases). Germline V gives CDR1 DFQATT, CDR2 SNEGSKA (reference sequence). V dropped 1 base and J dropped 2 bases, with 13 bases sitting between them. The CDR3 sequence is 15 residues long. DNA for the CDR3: TGCAGTGCTAGAGGTCGGGTCAGGGACACAGATACGCAGTATTTT. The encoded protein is CSARGRVRDTDTQYF.

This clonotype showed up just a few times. The CDR3 loop is CASSFSPYEQYF. The CDR3 region has the DNA TGTGCCAGCAGCTTTTCCCCATACGAGCAGTACTTC. This sequence joins TRBV12-3 or TRBV12-4 and TRBJ2-7, with D hard to call. Trimming pared 6 bases from V and 4 bases from J, leaving 10 bases between. The CDR3 extends over 12 amino acids.

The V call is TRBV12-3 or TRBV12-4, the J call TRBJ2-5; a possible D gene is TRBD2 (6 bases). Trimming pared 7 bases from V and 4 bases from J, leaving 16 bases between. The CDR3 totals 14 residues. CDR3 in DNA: TGTGCCAGCACGGAGGGGTGGCCGTCAGAGACCCAGTACTTC. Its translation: CASTEGWPSETQYF.

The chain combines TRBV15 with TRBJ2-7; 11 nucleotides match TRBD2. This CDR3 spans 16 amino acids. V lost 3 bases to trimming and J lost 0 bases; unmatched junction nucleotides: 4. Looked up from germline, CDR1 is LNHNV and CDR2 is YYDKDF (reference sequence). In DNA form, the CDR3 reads TGTGCCACCAGCAGGGTACTAGCGGGAGACTCCTACGAGCAGTACTTC. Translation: CATSRVLAGDSYEQYF.

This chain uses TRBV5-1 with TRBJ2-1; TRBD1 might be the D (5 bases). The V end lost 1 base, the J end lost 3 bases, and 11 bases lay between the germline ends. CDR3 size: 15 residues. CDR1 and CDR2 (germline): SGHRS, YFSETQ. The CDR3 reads CASSLLGADYNEQFF. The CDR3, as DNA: TGCGCCAGCAGCTTGTTAGGGGCAGACTACAATGAGCAGTTCTTC.